This T cell receptor beta chain was observed in a study of T cells in Graves' hyperthyroidism and ophthalmopathy. This clonotype came up many times. The antigen is not known. The investigators amplified TCR beta CDR3 regions from RNA transcripts. Researchers ran a first-round RT-PCR on the TCR CDR3 using the HTBI primer set. In TCRdb, the multiplex PCR reads were re-called with MiXCR into one record per CDR3 protein. Altogether about 640,000 distinct CDR3 sequences are present, around 20% being singletons, with the ten largest covering over 30%. The V gene's germline CDR1 is MNHNS and CDR2 SASEGT. Deletions cut 5 bases from V and 3 bases from J, with 13 bases between. The CDR3 sequence is 14 residues long. Findings of the study overall: In blood, most of the thyroid clonotypes expanded above 0.001 were also present.

In the ophthalmopathy cohort, Clinical Activity Score was at least 3, NOSPECS grade at least 4, and duration under 3 months. The sequence was collected from a man aged 25 to 45 with Graves' ophthalmopathy. Sample: blood. This chain uses TRBV6-1 with TRBJ1-1; tentative D call: TRBD1 (5 bases). The CDR3 nucleotides are TGTGCCAGCAGTAACAGGAGTGCGGACACTGAAGCTTTCTTT. Encoded protein: CASSNRSADTEAFF.